The clone carrying this TCR beta chain was detected only a few times. These data belong to a study of T-cell reconstitution after alpha-beta-depleted transplantation in children. During its preparation, the TCRbeta library received unique molecular identifiers. TCRdb used MiXCR to reprocess the PCR reads, holding one entry per CDR3 protein. The table shows around 490,000 distinct CDR3 sequences, with about 10% occurring only once. The germline gives CDR1 SGHTA, CDR2 FQGNSA. V was pared by 0 bases and J by 8 bases, with 17 bases between. The length of the CDR3 is 16 residues. The J gene is TRBJ2-1, the V gene TRBV7-2; weak D call: TRBD1 (7 bases). The receptor's source is a female patient aged 2 to 10 who had a stem cell transplant for aplastic anemia, so the T cells may come from the graft donor. The sequencing used PBMCs, mostly from graft donor cells, collected 180 days after TCRalphabeta/CD19-depleted stem cell transplant. CDR3 DNA: TGTGCCAGCAGCTTAGCGGGGCAGGGGGGCATGGATGAGCAGTTCTTC. Its translation is CASSLAGQGGMDEQFF.